This entry describes one TCR beta chain. With cryopreserved PBMCs as the source, around 2 micrograms of genomic DNA went to TCR beta libraries. This specimen belongs to a study of cytotoxic CD8 clonotypes in ibrutinib-treated CLL. Generated by immunoSEQ multiplex PCR, the TCRdb table keeps only in-frame clones and is missing some. The sample yields 12,000 to 15,000 clones, roughly 50% seen once. Trimming removed 5 bases from V and 2 bases from J, with 11 bases in between. CDR1 is SQVTM and CDR2 is ANQGSEA in the germline V gene. The CDR3 has 13 residues. The chain joins TRBV29-1 to TRBJ2-3; D remains ambiguous. This receptor was obtained from a human donor with chronic lymphocytic leukemia. The starting material was PBMCs, obtained at an approximately 22-month disease-progression time point, from a patient treated with ibrutinib. The CDR3 loop reads CSVSSASTDTQYF. In DNA, the CDR3 is TGCAGCGTTAGTTCTGCTTCCACAGATACGCAGTATTTT.